This T cell receptor (beta chain) was captured in a study of Graves' ophthalmopathy and Graves' hyperthyroidism. On the study more broadly: Investigators collected peripheral blood at initial diagnosis, before any treatment was given.

RNA transcripts yielded amplified TCR beta CDR3 regions. An initial RT-PCR round employing HTBI primers preceded a second-round multiplex PCR. MiXCR, run by TCRdb on the multiplex PCR reads, gives a single entry per CDR3 protein. The sample includes 200,000 to 300,000 distinct CDR3 sequences, about 47% seen only once; the top ten take roughly half. All donors with ophthalmopathy were recorded as having moderate-to-severe activity, CAS ≥3, NOSPECS ≥4 and a duration under 3 months. Enrollment excluded any patients with other autoimmune diseases, uncontrolled infections, pregnancy or lactation. As diagnostic evidence, clinical symptoms, serum thyroxine, TRAb, thyroid ultrasound and orbital computed tomography were relied upon. Trimming took 4 bases from V and 3 from J, leaving 13 bases between them. This CDR3 is 13 amino acids long. From germline, CDR1 is SQVTM and CDR2 ANQGSEA.

Sample: peripheral blood. The TCR was taken from an adult man with Graves' ophthalmopathy. V and J are TRBV29-1 and TRBJ2-7, with a possible D match to TRBD2 (5 bases). Written as DNA, the CDR3 is TGCAGCGTTGGTGTCCGGGGTAACTACGAGCAGTACTTC. Translating gives CSVGVRGNYEQYF.